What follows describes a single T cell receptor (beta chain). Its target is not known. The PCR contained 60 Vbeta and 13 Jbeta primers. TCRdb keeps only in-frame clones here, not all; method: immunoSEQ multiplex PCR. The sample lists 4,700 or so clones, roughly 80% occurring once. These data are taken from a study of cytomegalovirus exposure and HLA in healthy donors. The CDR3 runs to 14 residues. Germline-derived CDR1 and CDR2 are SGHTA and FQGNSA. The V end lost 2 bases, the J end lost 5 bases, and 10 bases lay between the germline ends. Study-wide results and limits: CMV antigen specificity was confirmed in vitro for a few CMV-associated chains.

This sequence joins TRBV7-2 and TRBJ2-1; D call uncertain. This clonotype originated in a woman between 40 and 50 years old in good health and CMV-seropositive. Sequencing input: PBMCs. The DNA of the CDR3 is TGTGCCAGCAGCTTAATCGTGAGCAACAATGAGCAGTTCTTC. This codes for CASSLIVSNNEQFF.